A selection of T cell receptor beta chains follows, all from one sample in a study of shared clonotypes between healthy human individuals. The table came from immunoSEQ multiplex PCR; TCRdb's copy has only in-frame clones and leaves some out. The table shows millions of clones, with about 95% occurring only once. Sequenced sample: naive CD8+ T cells sorted from blood. Source of these receptors: a man between 18 and 29 years old in good health. The CDR3 runs from the conserved cysteine through the conserved F or W. Fields, in order: CDR3 protein, CDR3 DNA, V gene, J gene, D gene, clone size. The D gene is left open where the match is weak. Some rows mark clone size as missing; the rest say once, few, many or name a class of expanded clone.

cdr3_aa: CASSLDGIQYF
cdr3_nt: TGTGCCAGCAGTTTAGACGGGATTCAGTACTTC
v_call: TRBV28
j_call: TRBJ2-4
d_call: .
clone_size: .

cdr3_aa: CASSPDWDGTYEQYF
cdr3_nt: TGTGCCAGCTCACCGGACTGGGACGGAACCTACGAGCAGTACTTC
v_call: TRBV18
j_call: TRBJ2-7
d_call: .
clone_size: .

cdr3_aa: CASSAAGTSYEQYF
cdr3_nt: TGTGCCAGCAGCGCAGCGGGGACTAGCTACGAGCAGTACTTC
v_call: TRBV2
j_call: TRBJ2-7
d_call: TRBD2
clone_size: .

cdr3_aa: CASSPSWGGGDNEQFF
cdr3_nt: TGTGCCAGCAGCCCCAGTTGGGGGGGCGGCGACAATGAGCAGTTCTTC
v_call: TRBV7-9
j_call: TRBJ2-1
d_call: .
clone_size: .

cdr3_aa: CASSFKTGGYEQYF
cdr3_nt: TGCGCCAGCAGCTTTAAGACAGGAGGATACGAGCAGTACTTC
v_call: TRBV4-1
j_call: TRBJ2-7
d_call: .
clone_size: .

cdr3_aa: CASSPDRSGGETQYF
cdr3_nt: TGTGCCAGCAGCCCTGACCGCTCAGGGGGGGAGACGCAGTATTTT
v_call: TRBV5-4
j_call: TRBJ2-3
d_call: .
clone_size: .

cdr3_aa: CASRIQGTSTDTQYF
cdr3_nt: TGTGCCAGCAGAATACAGGGGACTAGCACAGATACGCAGTATTTT
v_call: TRBV27
j_call: TRBJ2-3
d_call: .
clone_size: .

cdr3_aa: CASSLDGTGRYEQYF
cdr3_nt: TGTGCCAGCAGCTTAGATGGGACAGGGAGGTACGAGCAGTACTTC
v_call: TRBV7-2
j_call: TRBJ2-7
d_call: TRBD1
clone_size: .

cdr3_aa: CASSLAPDNEQFF
cdr3_nt: TGTGCCAGCAGCTTAGCGCCAGACAATGAGCAGTTCTTC
v_call: TRBV7-6
j_call: TRBJ2-1
d_call: .
clone_size: .

cdr3_aa: CAWRFNTEAFF
cdr3_nt: TGTGCCTGGAGGTTCAACACTGAAGCTTTCTTT
v_call: TRBV30
j_call: TRBJ1-1
d_call: .
clone_size: .

cdr3_aa: CASSPPGQRDEQYF
cdr3_nt: TGTGCCAGCAGTCCACCGGGACAGAGGGACGAGCAGTACTTC
v_call: TRBV27
j_call: TRBJ2-7
d_call: TRBD1
clone_size: .

cdr3_aa: CSVRDSEAKNIQYF
cdr3_nt: TGCAGCGTGAGAGACAGCGAAGCCAAAAACATTCAGTACTTC
v_call: TRBV29-1
j_call: TRBJ2-4
d_call: .
clone_size: .

cdr3_aa: CASSSRDGDYEQYF
cdr3_nt: TGTGCCAGCAGCAGCCGGGACGGGGACTACGAGCAGTACTTC
v_call: TRBV7-6
j_call: TRBJ2-7
d_call: .
clone_size: .

cdr3_aa: CASSLTKLKDGPPDHEQYF
cdr3_nt: TGTGCCAGCAGCCTCACTAAGCTAAAGGACGGGCCTCCAGACCACGAGCAGTACTTC
v_call: TRBV5-6
j_call: TRBJ2-7
d_call: .
clone_size: .

cdr3_aa: CASTFGPLYGYTF
cdr3_nt: TGTGCCAGTACTTTTGGTCCCCTGTATGGCTACACCTTC
v_call: TRBV7-8
j_call: TRBJ1-2
d_call: .
clone_size: .

cdr3_aa: CASSFGASGDLNEQFF
cdr3_nt: TGTGCCAGCAGCTTTGGGGCTAGCGGCGACCTTAATGAGCAGTTCTTC
v_call: TRBV7-9
j_call: TRBJ2-1
d_call: TRBD2
clone_size: .

cdr3_aa: CASSFPGQPQHF
cdr3_nt: TGTGCCAGCAGTTTTCCCGGTCAGCCCCAGCATTTT
v_call: TRBV27
j_call: TRBJ1-5
d_call: .
clone_size: .

cdr3_aa: CASSLTPSYEQYF
cdr3_nt: TGTGCCAGCAGCTTGACACCATCCTACGAGCAGTACTTC
v_call: TRBV6-5
j_call: TRBJ2-7
d_call: .
clone_size: .

cdr3_aa: CASSLERQGVGTEAFF
cdr3_nt: TGCGCCAGCAGCTTGGAGCGGCAGGGTGTGGGCACTGAAGCTTTCTTT
v_call: TRBV5-1
j_call: TRBJ1-1
d_call: .
clone_size: .

cdr3_aa: CASSDTGDYGYTF
cdr3_nt: TGTGCCAGCAGTGATACAGGGGACTATGGCTACACCTTC
v_call: TRBV28
j_call: TRBJ1-2
d_call: TRBD1
clone_size: .

cdr3_aa: CALIGERGGLRSYNEQFF
cdr3_nt: TGTGCCCTGATAGGGGAGCGGGGGGGCCTTAGGTCCTACAATGAGCAGTTCTTC
v_call: TRBV30
j_call: TRBJ2-1
d_call: TRBD2
clone_size: few

cdr3_aa: CASKGGGLAEQFF
cdr3_nt: TGTGCCAGCAAAGGTGGGGGGCTGGCTGAGCAGTTCTTC
v_call: TRBV27
j_call: TRBJ2-1
d_call: .
clone_size: .

cdr3_aa: CASSPQGAGYGYTF
cdr3_nt: TGTGCCAGCAGCCCACAGGGGGCGGGCTATGGCTACACCTTC
v_call: TRBV6-6
j_call: TRBJ1-2
d_call: TRBD1
clone_size: .

cdr3_aa: CASSQTWPVEAFF
cdr3_nt: TGTGCCAGCAGCCAAACGTGGCCCGTCGAAGCTTTCTTT
v_call: TRBV14
j_call: TRBJ1-1
d_call: .
clone_size: few

cdr3_aa: CASSLAAGTAIYEQYF
cdr3_nt: TGTGCCAGCAGTCTAGCCGCCGGGACAGCTATCTACGAGCAGTACTTC
v_call: TRBV27
j_call: TRBJ2-7
d_call: TRBD1
clone_size: .

cdr3_aa: CASSLATGRDTQYF
cdr3_nt: TGTGCCAGCAGCTTAGCTACGGGACGAGATACGCAGTATTTT
v_call: TRBV7-9
j_call: TRBJ2-3
d_call: .
clone_size: .

cdr3_aa: CASSLGTGGGTEAFF
cdr3_nt: TGTGCCAGCAGCTTGGGGACGGGAGGAGGGACTGAAGCTTTCTTT
v_call: TRBV13
j_call: TRBJ1-1
d_call: .
clone_size: .

cdr3_aa: CASSPLRAGGDSPLHF
cdr3_nt: TGTGCCAGCAGCCCCCTGCGGGCAGGGGGCGATTCACCCCTCCACTTT
v_call: TRBV13
j_call: TRBJ1-6
d_call: TRBD1
clone_size: .

cdr3_aa: CASQILAGVPNEQFF
cdr3_nt: TGTGCCAGCCAAATACTAGCGGGAGTGCCCAATGAGCAGTTCTTC
v_call: TRBV7-2
j_call: TRBJ2-1
d_call: TRBD2
clone_size: once

cdr3_aa: CASSIFGRDYEQYF
cdr3_nt: TGTGCCAGTAGTATATTCGGCAGGGACTACGAGCAGTACTTC
v_call: TRBV19
j_call: TRBJ2-7
d_call: .
clone_size: .

cdr3_aa: CASSQVVVGGYNEQFF
cdr3_nt: TGCGCCAGCAGCCAAGTAGTAGTTGGGGGGTACAATGAGCAGTTCTTC
v_call: TRBV4-3
j_call: TRBJ2-1
d_call: .
clone_size: .

cdr3_aa: CASSPRTGVNQPQHF
cdr3_nt: TGTGCCAGCAGCCCCAGGACAGGGGTTAATCAGCCCCAGCATTTT
v_call: TRBV2
j_call: TRBJ1-5
d_call: TRBD1
clone_size: .

cdr3_aa: CASSYSGLAGVFEQFF
cdr3_nt: TGTGCCAGCAGTTACTCCGGACTAGCGGGAGTCTTTGAGCAGTTCTTC
v_call: TRBV6-5
j_call: TRBJ2-1
d_call: TRBD2
clone_size: .

cdr3_aa: CAWSWDSSYNEQFF
cdr3_nt: TGTGCCTGGAGCTGGGACAGCTCCTACAATGAGCAGTTCTTC
v_call: TRBV30
j_call: TRBJ2-1
d_call: TRBD1
clone_size: .

cdr3_aa: CAWISGANVLTF
cdr3_nt: TGTGCCTGGATCTCTGGGGCCAACGTCCTGACTTTC
v_call: TRBV30
j_call: TRBJ2-6
d_call: .
clone_size: .

cdr3_aa: CASSFTPGQGPTEAFF
cdr3_nt: TGCGCCAGCAGCTTTACACCGGGACAGGGTCCCACTGAAGCTTTCTTT
v_call: TRBV5-1
j_call: TRBJ1-1
d_call: TRBD1
clone_size: .

cdr3_aa: CATSLGREAYGYTF
cdr3_nt: TGTGCCACCAGCTTAGGCAGGGAAGCCTATGGCTACACCTTC
v_call: TRBV15
j_call: TRBJ1-2
d_call: .
clone_size: .